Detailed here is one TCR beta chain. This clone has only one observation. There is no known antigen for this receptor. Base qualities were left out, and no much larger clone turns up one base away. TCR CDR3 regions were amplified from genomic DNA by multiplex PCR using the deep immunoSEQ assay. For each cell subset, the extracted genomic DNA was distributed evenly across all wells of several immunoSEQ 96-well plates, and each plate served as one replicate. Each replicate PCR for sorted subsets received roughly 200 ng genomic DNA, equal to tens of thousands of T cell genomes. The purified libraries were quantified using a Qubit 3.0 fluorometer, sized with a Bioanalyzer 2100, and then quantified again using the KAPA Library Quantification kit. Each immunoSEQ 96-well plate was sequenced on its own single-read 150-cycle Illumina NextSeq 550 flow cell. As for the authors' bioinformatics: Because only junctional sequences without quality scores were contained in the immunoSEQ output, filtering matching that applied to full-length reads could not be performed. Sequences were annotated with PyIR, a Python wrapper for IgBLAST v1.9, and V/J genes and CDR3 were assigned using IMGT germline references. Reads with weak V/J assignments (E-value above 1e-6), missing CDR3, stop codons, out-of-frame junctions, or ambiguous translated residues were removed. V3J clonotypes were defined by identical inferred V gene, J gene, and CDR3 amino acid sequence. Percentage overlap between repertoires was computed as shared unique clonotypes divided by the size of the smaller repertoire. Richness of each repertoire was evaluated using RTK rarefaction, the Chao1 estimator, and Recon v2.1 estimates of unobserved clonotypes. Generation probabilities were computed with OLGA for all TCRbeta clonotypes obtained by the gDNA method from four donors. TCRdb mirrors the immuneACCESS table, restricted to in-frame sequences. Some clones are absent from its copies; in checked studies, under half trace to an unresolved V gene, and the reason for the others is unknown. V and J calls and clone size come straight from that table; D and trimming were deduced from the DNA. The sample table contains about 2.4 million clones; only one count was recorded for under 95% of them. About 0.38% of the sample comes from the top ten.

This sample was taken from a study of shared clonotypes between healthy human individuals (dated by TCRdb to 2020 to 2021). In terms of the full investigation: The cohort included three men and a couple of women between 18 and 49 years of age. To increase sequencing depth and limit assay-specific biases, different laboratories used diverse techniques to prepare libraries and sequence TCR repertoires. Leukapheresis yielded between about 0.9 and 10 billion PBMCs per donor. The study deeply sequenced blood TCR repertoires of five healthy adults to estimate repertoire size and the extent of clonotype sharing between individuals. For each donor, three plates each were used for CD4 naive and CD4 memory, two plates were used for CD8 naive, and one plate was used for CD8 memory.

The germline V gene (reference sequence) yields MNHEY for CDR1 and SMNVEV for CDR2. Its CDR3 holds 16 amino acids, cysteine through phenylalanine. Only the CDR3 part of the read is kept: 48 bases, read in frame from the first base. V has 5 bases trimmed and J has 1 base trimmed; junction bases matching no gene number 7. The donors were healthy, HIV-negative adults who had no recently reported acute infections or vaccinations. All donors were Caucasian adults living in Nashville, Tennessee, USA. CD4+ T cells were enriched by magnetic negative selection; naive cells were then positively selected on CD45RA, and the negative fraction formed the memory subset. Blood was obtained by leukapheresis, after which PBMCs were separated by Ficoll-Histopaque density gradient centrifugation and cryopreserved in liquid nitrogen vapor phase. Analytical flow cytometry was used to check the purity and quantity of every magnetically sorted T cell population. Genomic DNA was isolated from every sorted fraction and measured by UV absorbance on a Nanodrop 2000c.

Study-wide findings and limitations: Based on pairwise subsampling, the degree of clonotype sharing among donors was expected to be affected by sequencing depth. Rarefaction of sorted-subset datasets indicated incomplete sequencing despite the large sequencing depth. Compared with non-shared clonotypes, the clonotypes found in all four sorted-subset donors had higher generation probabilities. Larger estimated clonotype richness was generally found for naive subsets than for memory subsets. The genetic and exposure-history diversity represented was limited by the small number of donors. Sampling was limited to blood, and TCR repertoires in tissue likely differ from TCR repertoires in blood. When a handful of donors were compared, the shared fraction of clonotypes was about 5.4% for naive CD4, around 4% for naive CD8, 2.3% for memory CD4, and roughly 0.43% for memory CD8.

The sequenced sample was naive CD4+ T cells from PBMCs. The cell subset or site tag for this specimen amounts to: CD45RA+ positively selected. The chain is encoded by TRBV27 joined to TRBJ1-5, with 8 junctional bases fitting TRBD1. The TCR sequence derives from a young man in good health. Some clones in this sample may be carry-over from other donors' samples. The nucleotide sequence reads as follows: TGTGCCAGCAGTCCTAGACAGGGGTGGAGCAATCAGCCCCAGCATTTT. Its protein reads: CASSPRQGWSNQPQHF.